This TCR beta chain originates from a study of T-cell reconstitution after alpha-beta-depleted transplantation in children. The CDR3 extends over 12 amino acids. Trimming took off 7 bases at V and 7 bases at J, with 11 bases between the two ends. The table lists this clonotype with many counts. TCRbeta library preparation incorporated unique molecular identifiers. In TCRdb, the PCR reads were re-called with MiXCR into one record per CDR3 protein. The data show approximately 83,000 distinct CDR3 sequences, roughly 7.7% seen once. This TCR came from a human donor who donated a stem cell graft to a child with congenital amegakaryocytic thrombocytopenia. Sequenced material: PBMCs from the stem cell graft donor, taken from the stem cell graft. V gene TRBV12-3 or TRBV12-4 combines with J gene TRBJ2-1, with a possible D match to TRBD1 (6 bases). For the CDR3, the DNA is TGTGCCAGCACCCTAGGGGGTAATGAGCAGTTCTTC. It encodes CASTLGGNEQFF.